The clone carrying this TCR beta chain came up a few times. Its specificity is not known. Looked up from germline, CDR1 is SGHNT and CDR2 is YYREEE (reference sequence). V lost 4 bases and J 1 base, leaving 11 bases between the germline ends. The CDR3 covers 14 residues. Investigators reverse transcribed all isolated RNA, so they sequenced expressed TCRB transcripts. Assay: immunoSEQ multiplex PCR; the TCRdb copy retains only in-frame clones and omits some. The table has over 200,000 clones, 11% seen once; the top ten hold 0.017%. The sample belongs to a study of beta chain features in type 1 diabetes. Study-level results: For Type 1 diabetes patients, all four CD4+ subsets carried TCRB CDR3s that were moderately but significantly shorter. Patients' naive, central memory and Treg TCRB repertoires seemed closer to one another than those of healthy donors. Lower insertion and higher deletion counts appeared at VDJ junctions in type 1 diabetes patients.

The rearrangement uses TRBV5-4 and TRBJ2-5; the D is unclear. This receptor was identified in a man younger than 40 with type 1 diabetes. The material sequenced was naive CD4+ T cells from blood. CDR3 sequence reads: CASSPRLVQETQYF. The CDR3 region has the DNA TGTGCCAGCAGCCCCAGACTGGTCCAAGAGACCCAGTACTTC.